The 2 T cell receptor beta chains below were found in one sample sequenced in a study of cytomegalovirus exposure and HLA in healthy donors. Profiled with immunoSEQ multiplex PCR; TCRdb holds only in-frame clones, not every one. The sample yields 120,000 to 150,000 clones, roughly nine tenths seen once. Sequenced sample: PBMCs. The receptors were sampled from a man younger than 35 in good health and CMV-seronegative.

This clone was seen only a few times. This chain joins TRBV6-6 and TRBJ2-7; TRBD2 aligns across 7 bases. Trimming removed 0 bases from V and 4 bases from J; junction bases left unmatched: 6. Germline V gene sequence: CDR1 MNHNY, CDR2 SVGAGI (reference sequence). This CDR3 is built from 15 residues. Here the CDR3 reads CASSYSPTAGYEQYV. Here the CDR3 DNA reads TGTGCCAGCAGTTACTCTCCTACAGCGGGATACGAGCAGTACGTC.

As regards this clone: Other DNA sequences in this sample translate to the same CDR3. CDR3 amino acids: CSVEQGGTEAFF. In DNA form, the CDR3 reads TGCAGCGTAGAACAGGGCGGCACTGAAGCTTTCTTT. This chain uses TRBV29-1 with TRBJ1-1; D is possibly TRBD1 (6 bases). V was shortened by 6 bases and J by 4 bases, with 12 bases between the two germline ends. This CDR3 contains 12 residues. Germline CDR1 and CDR2: SQVTM and ANQGSEA. Combining the CDR3 with reference TRBV29-1 and TRBJ1-1 gives the whole variable domain SAVISQKPSRDICQRGTSLTIQCQVDSQVTMMFWYRQQPGQSLTLIATANQGSEATYESGFVIDKFPISRPNLTFSTLTVSNMSPEDSSIYLCSVEQGGTEAFFGQGTRLTVV.